The rows below give T cell receptor beta chains drawn from one sample of a study of CD8+CD57+ T cells in acquired aplastic anemia. One entry per CDR3 protein results from TCRdb running MiXCR on the reads. The data hold 150,000 to 200,000 distinct CDR3 sequences, with approximately 45% observed a single time. Sequenced input: sorted CD4+, CD8+, or CD8+CD57+ T cells (not recorded which) from PBMCs. Receptors originate from a human donor in good health. Each CDR3 is given with its conserved first and last residue. A D gene is named only where the DNA matches it firmly. Rows give clone size only sometimes, using once, few, many, or a class for an expanded clone.

>TRBJ2-5|12|NA|TRBV7-8|NA
TGTGCCAGCAGTCCCCTGGGGGAGACCCAGTACTTC
CASSPLGETQYF
>TRBJ2-5|15|NA|TRBV7-9|TRBD2
TGTGCCAGCAGCTTACCGACTAGCGGGGCCTATCAGCGGTACTTC
CASSLPTSGAYQRYF
>TRBJ1-2|15|NA|TRBV19|NA
TGTGCCAGCGCGGAGTCCGGGTCTTTTAACTATGGCTACACCTTC
CASAESGSFNYGYTF
>TRBJ1-4|14|NA|TRBV6-1|TRBD1
TGTGCCAGCAGGGGGACAGTCCTTAATGAAAAACTGTTTTTT
CASRGTVLNEKLFF
>TRBJ2-6|16|few|TRBV28|TRBD1
TGTGCCAGCAGTGTCTCGACAGGGGCTGGGGCCAACGTCCTGACTTTC
CASSVSTGAGANVLTF
>TRBJ2-3|13|many|TRBV24-1|NA
TGTGCCACCAGTGAGGCCATAAAGGATACGCAGTATTTT
CATSEAIKDTQYF
>TRBJ2-1|15|many|TRBV14|NA
TGTGCCAGCAGCCAGGGGGCGCTGAGTCACAATGAGCAGTTCTTC
CASSQGALSHNEQFF
>TRBJ2-7|13|NA|TRBV28|NA
TGTGCCAGCAGTTTGGTCAGGGCCCACGAGCAGTACTTC
CASSLVRAHEQYF
>TRBJ2-7|15|once|TRBV10-3|TRBD2
TGTGCCATCAGTGTAGGGACTAGCGGATCCTACGATCAGGACTTC
CAISVGTSGSYDQDF
>TRBJ1-1|15|many|TRBV5-1|NA
TGCGCCAGCAGCTTGGCCGCTCGAGCGAACACTGAAGCTTTCTTT
CASSLAARANTEAFF
>TRBJ2-7|12|NA|TRBV9|NA
TGTGCCAGCAGCGCGGACGGAGACGAGCAGTACTTC
CASSADGDEQYF
>TRBJ2-5|14|NA|TRBV7-9|TRBD2
TGTGCCAGCAGCTTAAGCGGGAGGGTAGGGACCCAGTACTTC
CASSLSGRVGTQYF
>TRBJ2-7|14|once|TRBV10-3|NA
TGTGCCATCAGTGCGCGTGACTACTCCTACGAGCAGTACTTC
CAISARDYSYEQYF
>TRBJ2-5|13|few|TRBV7-3|NA
TGTGCCAGCAGCCCCGACACGGAAGAGACCCAGTACTTC
CASSPDTEETQYF
>TRBJ1-6|15|NA|TRBV4-1|TRBD1
TGCGCCAGCAGCCTTGTCGACAGGGTAGTTTCACCCCTCCACTTT
CASSLVDRVVSPLHF
>TRBJ1-5|13|NA|TRBV7-9|NA
TGTGCCAGCAGCTTAGGGTCATCCCAGCCCCAGCATTTT
CASSLGSSQPQHF
>TRBJ2-2|15|NA|TRBV2|TRBD2
TGTGCCAGCAGGAGACTAGCGGTTAACACCGGGGAGCTGTTTTTT
CASRRLAVNTGELFF
>TRBJ1-5|14|many|TRBV10-3|NA
TGTGCCATCAGTGGGGCCACGCGGGACCAGCCCCAGCATTTT
CAISGATRDQPQHF
>TRBJ2-7|13|many|TRBV18|NA
TGTGCCAGCTCACCAAGCCTGGGGGCCGAGCAGTACTTC
CASSPSLGAEQYF
>TRBJ2-7|14|NA|TRBV25-1|NA
TGTGCCAGCAGTGAAGCGGGATACTCCTACGAGCAGTACTTC
CASSEAGYSYEQYF
>TRBJ2-5|14|NA|TRBV20-1|TRBD2
TGCAGTGCGATTAGCGGGGGGGCCGAGGAGACCCAGTACTTC
CSAISGGAEETQYF
>TRBJ2-5|16|few|TRBV15|TRBD2
TGTGCCACCAGCAGAGAGGCTAGCGGGGGATCAGAGACCCAGTACTTC
CATSREASGGSETQYF
>TRBJ2-7|13|many|TRBV29-1|NA
TGCAGCGGCCGGGACACCTTCTCCTACGAGCAGTACTTC
CSGRDTFSYEQYF
>TRBJ2-7|14|few|TRBV20-1|TRBD2
TGCAGTGCCAGTCCTAGCGGGAGGGCCTACGAGCAGTACTTC
CSASPSGRAYEQYF
>TRBJ1-3|17|many|TRBV19|TRBD1
TGTGCCAGCGGAAAGCGACAGGGGACTACCTCTGGAAACACCATATATTTT
CASGKRQGTTSGNTIYF
>TRBJ2-2|16|many|TRBV7-2|TRBD2
TGTGCCAGCAGCCCGAGCGGGAGGGCCTACACCGGGGAGCTGTTTTTT
CASSPSGRAYTGELFF
>TRBJ2-7|13|NA|TRBV29-1|NA
TGCAGCGTTGAATGGGACGGTTTCTACGAGCAGTACTTC
CSVEWDGFYEQYF
>TRBJ2-2|14|many|TRBV24-1|NA
TGTGCCACCAGCGCCTATACACCGGCCGGGGAGCTGTTTTTT
CATSAYTPAGELFF
>TRBJ2-4|13|many|TRBV2|NA
TGTGCCAGCAGTGAACGGAGCGTAAACATTCAGTACTTC
CASSERSVNIQYF
>TRBJ2-7|12|many|TRBV12-3/TRBV12-4|NA
TGTGCCAGCAGTTTAAGGGACTACGAGCAGTACTTC
CASSLRDYEQYF
>TRBJ2-5|16|NA|TRBV15|NA
TGTGCCAGCAGGGGATTAGGCCGGGGCCTCCAAGAGACCCAGTACTTC
CASRGLGRGLQETQYF
>TRBJ2-7|12|few|TRBV20-1|NA
TGCAGTGCTAGTCGCGTGGGAGACGAGCAGTACTTC
CSASRVGDEQYF
>TRBJ2-7|15|NA|TRBV7-3|TRBD1
TGTGCCAGCAGCTTAACGGGACAGGGGTACCACGAGCAGTACTTC
CASSLTGQGYHEQYF
>TRBJ2-7|14|NA|TRBV6-2/TRBV6-3|NA
TGTGCCAGCAGTTTCAACCGGGACTCCTACGAGCAGTACTTC
CASSFNRDSYEQYF
>TRBJ2-1|16|NA|TRBV5-1|NA
TGCGCCAGCAGCTTCAGCCGGGCCATGCGACGGGATGAGCAGTTCTTC
CASSFSRAMRRDEQFF
>TRBJ2-1|14|once|TRBV19|NA
TGTGCCAGTAGTATATTACAGCCTTCTAATGAGCAGTTCTTC
CASSILQPSNEQFF
>TRBJ1-1|14|NA|TRBV7-3|NA
TGTGCCAGCAGCGCGACAGGTGCGGACACTGAAGCTTTCTTT
CASSATGADTEAFF
>TRBJ2-3|15|many|TRBV2|TRBD2
TGTGCCACCTTGAGAGCGGGAGTCCCCACAGATACGCAGTATTTT
CATLRAGVPTDTQYF
>TRBJ2-1|16|many|TRBV20-1|TRBD2
TGCAGTGCTACGGTAGCGGGAGGGCCTGGTTACAATGAGCAGTTCTTC
CSATVAGGPGYNEQFF
>TRBJ1-1|15|NA|TRBV7-8|NA
TGTGCCAGCAGCTTATATAACAGGGAGAACACTGAAGCTTTCTTT
CASSLYNRENTEAFF
>TRBJ2-1|14|NA|TRBV19|NA
TGTGCCAGTAGCCCGCAAATGGGCAACAATGAGCAGTTCTTC
CASSPQMGNNEQFF
>TRBJ2-7|16|NA|TRBV9|TRBD1
TGTGCCAGCAACCTAGATGGACAGGGGCTTTCCTACGAGCAGTACTTC
CASNLDGQGLSYEQYF
>TRBJ1-2|13|few|TRBV29-1|NA
TGCAGCGTTGATTGGGGGCTGAACTATGGCTACACCTTC
CSVDWGLNYGYTF
>TRBJ2-7|14|NA|TRBV15|NA
TGTGCCAGCAGTGATTTAACAGGGACCTACGAGCAGTACTTC
CASSDLTGTYEQYF
>TRBJ1-6|12|few|TRBV7-2|NA
TGTGCCAGCAGGACGTATGTTTCACCCCTCCACTTT
CASRTYVSPLHF
>TRBJ2-5|13|NA|TRBV15|NA
TGTGCCACCAGCAGAGATGGAGTTGAGACCCAGTACTTC
CATSRDGVETQYF
>TRBJ2-7|15|many|TRBV19|TRBD1
TGTGCCAGTAGTCCTCGAACAGGGGGCAAGGACGAGCAGTACTTC
CASSPRTGGKDEQYF
>TRBJ2-7|15|many|TRBV5-1|TRBD1
TGCGCCAGCAGACGGCGCGGGACAGGGGAAGACGAGCAGTACTTC
CASRRRGTGEDEQYF
>TRBJ2-1|13|many|TRBV7-2|TRBD2
TGTGCCAGCGTCGGGAGGAGCGACAATGAGCAGTTCTTC
CASVGRSDNEQFF
>TRBJ1-1|13|few|TRBV7-9|NA
TGTGCCAGCAGCAAACGGCAGGACACTGAAGCTTTCTTT
CASSKRQDTEAFF
>TRBJ1-1|14|NA|TRBV27|NA
TGTGCCAGCAGTTTTTACAGGGAGAACACTGAAGCTTTCTTT
CASSFYRENTEAFF
>TRBJ2-7|15|NA|TRBV2|NA
TGTGCCAGCAGTGAAGTTCGGGTGGCCTCTGGTGAGCAGTACTTC
CASSEVRVASGEQYF
>TRBJ2-1|15|many|TRBV10-2|TRBD2
TGCGCCAGCAGTGATACTAGCGGGAGAAGGAATGAGCAGTTCTTC
CASSDTSGRRNEQFF
>TRBJ2-7|14|many|TRBV5-4|NA
TGTGCCAGCAGCCAACCCGGGACCCCGGGCGAGCAGTACTTC
CASSQPGTPGEQYF
>TRBJ2-3|15|few|TRBV18|TRBD1
TGTGCCAGCTCACCTTTGAACAGGGGAGCAGATACGCAGTATTTT
CASSPLNRGADTQYF